This T cell receptor (beta chain) was recovered during a study of blood T cell repertoires in COVID-19. In the study overall: Samples taken during acute and convalescent COVID-19 were collected in the United States, Italy and Spain. PBMCs, B-cell-depleted T cells, or T cells provided the cDNA or gDNA that made up the material.

Original methodology: Researchers report that nucleated cell counts were estimated from reference gene primer amplification. Using immunoSEQ multiplex PCR, the repertoire was profiled, and TCRdb retains in-frame clones only, with some absent. That table supplies the V and J calls and clone size; D and trimming were determined from the DNA. The top ten clones hold 8.5% to 10% of a sample with approximately 75,000 clones, around 84% of them seen once. The CDR3 loop spans 14 amino acids. V lost 2 bases and J 6 bases, leaving 12 bases between the germline ends. Germline values: CDR1 KGHDR, CDR2 SFDVKD. This receptor was identified in a woman aged 80 or older with acute or convalescent COVID-19. The rearrangement links TRBV24-1 to TRBJ1-2; D possibly corresponds to TRBD1 (6 bases). Input material: peripheral blood. The CDR3 is CATSDSTGKNGYTF. The CDR3 bases are TGTGCCACCAGTGATTCTACAGGGAAAAATGGCTACACCTTC.